Shown below are 30 T cell receptor beta chains from a single sample sequenced in a study of persistence of HIV-infected CD4 T cells. Their specific antigens are unknown. This was the immunoSEQ version 4 assay in survey mode. Only in-frame clones appear in the TCRdb table, and some are missing; sequencing was by immunoSEQ multiplex PCR. Of fewer than 45,000 clones listed, about 85% are singletons. Anti-CD3/anti-CD28 beads served as a nonspecific positive control stimulus. Responding CD4+ T cells were sorted by upregulation of both CD40 ligand and CD69. The specimen was CD4+ T cells sorted from PBMCs after approximately 18-hour stimulation, collected from a patient who received antiretroviral therapy. These receptor sequences come from an adult woman with HIV who was CMV-seropositive.

The chain combines TRBV5-1 with TRBJ2-7, with 11 bases matching TRBD2. V lost 4 bases to trimming and J lost 2 bases; unmatched junction nucleotides: 8. Germline-derived CDR1 and CDR2 are SGHRS and YFSETQ. The CDR3 runs 16 residues. DNA for the CDR3: TGCGCCAGCAGCCCTGGACTAGCGGGCATCCCCTACGAGCAGTACTTC. Amino acids: CASSPGLAGIPYEQYF.

The count of this clone is one. V is TRBV7-3 and J is TRBJ2-5; D not resolved. The germline gives CDR1 SGHTA, CDR2 FQGTGA. Trimming pared 2 bases from V and 1 base from J, leaving 5 bases between. The length of the CDR3 is 13 residues. CDR3 sequence (DNA): TGTGCCAGCAGCTTAGATCCCCAAGAGACCCAGTACTTC. It codes for CASSLDPQETQYF.

This clone was recorded only once. Here the CDR3 reads CASSLYSANSPLHF. CDR3 in DNA: TGTGCCAGCAGCTTATATAGCGCCAATTCACCCCTCCACTTT. The chain links TRBV7-8 to TRBJ1-6; D is uncertain. This CDR3 has 14 residues. V was pared by 2 bases and J by 7 bases, with 9 bases between. CDR1 and CDR2 (germline): SGHVS, FQNEAQ.

This chain connects TRBV7-9 to TRBJ1-1; TRBD1 aligns across 10 bases. Trimming removed 1 base from V and 4 bases from J; junction bases left unmatched: 3. CDR1 is SEHNR, CDR2 FQNEAQ, per germline (reference sequence). CDR3 length: 15 amino acids. CDR3 coding DNA: TGTGCCAGCAGCTTAGTCCGGGACAGGGGCACTGAAGCTTTCTTT. Its translation is CASSLVRDRGTEAFF.

The J gene is TRBJ2-2, the V gene TRBV5-4; D call uncertain. The CDR3 length is 16 residues. The V gene's germline CDR1 is SGHNT and CDR2 YYREEE (reference sequence). The ends were cut back, 0 bases at V and 0 bases at J, with 9 bases in the middle. CDR3 sequence reads: CASSLVRSANTGELFF. DNA of the CDR3: TGTGCCAGCAGCTTGGTTCGGAGCGCGAACACCGGGGAGCTGTTTTTT. Together with reference TRBV5-4 and TRBJ2-2, the CDR3 gives the full variable domain: ETGVTQSPTHLIKTRGQQVTLRCSSQSGHNTVSWYQQALGQGPQFIFQYYREEENGRGNFPPRFSGLQFPNYSSELNVNALELDDSALYLCASSLVRSANTGELFFGEGSRLTVL.

The chain has TRBV12-5 and TRBJ1-6, with D possibly matching TRBD1 (6 bases). V lost 6 bases and J 9 bases, leaving 15 bases between the germline ends. Germline CDR1 is LGHNT and CDR2 is FRNRAP. The CDR3 is 14 residues long. The CDR3 coding sequence is TGTGCTAGTGGCATGACAGGCAGGGGTTCACCCCTCCACTTT. Amino acid sequence: CASGMTGRGSPLHF.

The chain is built from TRBV5-4 and TRBJ2-3; TRBD2 aligns across 16 bases. The CDR3 extends over 17 amino acids. V shed 4 bases and J 5 bases; nucleotides not matched to a gene: 7. The germline CDR1 and CDR2 sequences are SGHNT and YYREEE (reference sequence). CDR3 nucleotide sequence: TGTGCCAGCAGCCCGGGACTAGCGGGGGGGCAGATAGATACGCAGTATTTT. It specifies CASSPGLAGGQIDTQYF.

The CDR3 protein is CATSADSLKPQHF. CDR3 coding DNA: TGTGCCACCAGTGCCGACAGTCTAAAACCCCAGCATTTT. The chain links TRBV24-1 to TRBJ1-5, with D possibly TRBD1 on 5 matching bases. Between the trimmed V and J ends, which lost 5 bases and 10 bases, there was a span of 14 bases. Germline CDR1 reads KGHDR; CDR2 reads SFDVKD. This CDR3 is 13 amino acids long.

The chain recombines TRBV6-1 with TRBJ2-3, with D tentatively TRBD1 or TRBD2 (5 bases each). The V and J ends lost 2 bases and 12 bases respectively, with 21 bases between them. The CDR3 spans 15 residues. Germline lookup yields CDR1 MNHNS and CDR2 SASEGT. Here the CDR3 DNA reads TGTGCCAGCAGTGAAATATCCCGGGGCCAGCCATCCCAGTATTTT. The encoded protein is CASSEISRGQPSQYF.

The chain combines TRBV18 with TRBJ1-2, with 7 bases fitting TRBD1. Germline V gene lookup returns CDR1 KGHSH and CDR2 LQKENI. V trimming: 1 base; J trimming: 8 bases; junction bases outside the gene matches: 4. The CDR3 has 13 residues. CDR3 coding DNA: TGTGCCAGCTCACCACTGGGACAGAGGGGCTACACCTTC. Encoded protein: CASSPLGQRGYTF.

The chain uses TRBV2 and TRBJ2-3; D perhaps matches TRBD1 (5 bases). Germline assignment: CDR1 SNHLY and CDR2 FYNNEI. The length of the CDR3 is 14 residues. Trimming stripped 6 bases from V and 6 bases from J, with 16 bases between. The DNA for the CDR3 is TGTGCCAGCAGAAAGGGGCAGACCGCGGATACGCAGTATTTT. This sequence encodes CASRKGQTADTQYF.

With respect to this clone: The junction does not match germline at one end; this may be a read error. This chain joins TRBV6-5 and TRBJ1-1; TRBD1 might be the D (5 bases). The CDR3 is 15 amino acids. CDR1 is MNHEY and CDR2 is SVGAGI in the germline V gene. The CDR3 coding sequence is TGTGCCAGCAGTGACTCGTTAGGACAGAACACTGAAGCTTTCTTT. Its protein is CASSDSLGQNTEAFF.

The rearrangement links TRBV5-6 to TRBJ2-2; D gene ambiguous. CDR1 SGHDT and CDR2 YYEEEE come from the germline V gene. There are 15 residues in the CDR3. Trimming removed 4 bases from V and 0 bases from J, with 10 bases in between. CDR3 sequence reads: CASSLDLPNTGELFF. The CDR3, as DNA: TGTGCCAGCAGCCTGGACCTACCGAACACCGGGGAGCTGTTTTTT.

The table lists this clone with a few counts. The sample holds other DNA sequences that translate to the same CDR3. The chain has TRBV19 and TRBJ1-4, with D possibly TRBD1 on 5 matching bases. The CDR3 contains 14 residues. V was trimmed by 7 bases and J by 3 bases, leaving 12 bases between them. Germline V gene data show CDR1 as LNHDA and CDR2 as SQIVND (reference sequence). CDR3 sequence (DNA): TGTGCCAGTACCGACTGGGGGGCTAATGAAAAACTGTTTTTT. It yields the protein CASTDWGANEKLFF.

There are a few counts of this clone. The chain recombines TRBV7-8 with TRBJ1-1; 8 bases match TRBD1. Losses at the gene ends were 7 bases for V and 5 bases for J; bases not matched to a gene: 9. This CDR3 is built from 14 residues. CDR1 SGHVS and CDR2 FQNEAQ come from the germline V gene. The chain's CDR3 is CASTIQGARTEAFF. The CDR3, as DNA: TGTGCCAGCACCATCCAGGGGGCGAGGACTGAAGCTTTCTTT.

This rearrangement joins TRBV9 to TRBJ2-3; 7 bases match TRBD2. With V trimmed by 4 bases and J by 1 base, 6 bases remained unmatched. This CDR3 is 15 amino acids long. Germline V CDR1 and CDR2: SGDLS, YYNGEE. The CDR3 sequence is CASSPSGDRTDTQYF. CDR3 coding DNA: TGTGCCAGCAGCCCCAGCGGGGACCGCACAGATACGCAGTATTTT.

Notes on this clone: This CDR3 is also generated by other DNA sequences in the sample. The chain's CDR3 is CASSFGDNPPYGELFF. CDR3 in DNA: TGTGCCAGCAGCTTCGGAGACAACCCACCGTACGGGGAGCTGTTTTTT. The rearrangement joins TRBV5-8 to TRBJ2-2; D uncertain. The V and J ends lost 2 bases and 7 bases respectively, with 18 bases between them. The CDR3 has 16 residues. CDR1 is SGHTS and CDR2 is YDEGEE in the germline V gene.

The table lists this clone with a count of one. This sequence joins TRBV29-1 and TRBJ2-1; the D gene is possibly TRBD1 (6 bases). Germline CDR1 is SQVTM and CDR2 is ANQGSEA. With 3 bases removed from V and 3 bases from J, the gap between germline ends came to 9 bases. The CDR3 is made up of 13 amino acids. CDR3 bases: TGCAGCGTTGACTGGGGACACTACAATGAGCAGTTCTTC. This translates into CSVDWGHYNEQFF.

The chain combines TRBV2 with TRBJ2-1; 10 bases fit TRBD2. Per the germline V gene, CDR1 is SNHLY and CDR2 is FYNNEI. V lost 4 bases, J lost 14 bases, and 8 bases stayed unmatched. CDR3 length: 13 residues. DNA for the CDR3: TGTGCCAGCAGTGTGAGCGGGGGGGCAGAGAAGTTCTTC. Amino acids: CASSVSGGAEKFF.

This clone turned up a few times. Different DNA sequences within this sample yield the same CDR3. The chain has TRBV2 and TRBJ2-3, with D possibly being TRBD2 (5 bases). CDR1 and CDR2 (germline): SNHLY, FYNNEI. V shed 7 bases and J shed 3 bases, with 8 bases lying between them. The CDR3 is 12 residues long. The CDR3 is CASNTRTDTQYF. CDR3 coding DNA: TGTGCCAGCAACACTAGAACAGATACGCAGTATTTT.

V is TRBV2 and J is TRBJ1-1, with TRBD1 identical over 8 bases. Germline V gene lookup returns CDR1 SNHLY and CDR2 FYNNEI. This CDR3 has 13 residues. The V and J ends lost 7 bases and 6 bases, in that order; junction bases with no gene match: 7. CDR3 amino acids: CASTRTGLAEAFF. The CDR3 DNA sequence: TGTGCCAGCACCCGGACAGGGCTGGCTGAAGCTTTCTTT.

J is TRBJ2-2 and V is TRBV30; 8 bases line up with TRBD1. CDR1 is GTSNPN and CDR2 is SVGIG in the germline V gene (reference sequence). The ends lost 8 bases at V and 6 bases at J; junction bases unmatched: 8. This CDR3 is built from 13 residues. Written as DNA, the CDR3 is TGTGCCCGCCATGACAGGGGAGCCGGGGAGCTGTTTTTT. It encodes CARHDRGAGELFF.

This clone was detected only a few times. This sequence joins TRBV19 and TRBJ1-6, with D possibly matching TRBD1 (5 bases). The CDR3 spans 14 residues. Germline V gene sequence: CDR1 LNHDA, CDR2 SQIVND (reference sequence). V was clipped by 3 bases and J by 10 bases, with 13 bases between them. DNA for the CDR3: TGTGCCAGTAGTATTCCGGACTGGGACTCACCCCTCCACTTT. This codes for CASSIPDWDSPLHF. The variable domain in full, completed from reference TRBV19 and TRBJ1-6, reads DGGITQSPKYLFRKEGQNVTLSCEQNLNHDAMYWYRQDPGQGLRLIYYSQIVNDFQKGDIAEGYSVSREKKESFPLTVTSAQKNPTAFYLCASSIPDWDSPLHFGNGTRLTVT.

The rearrangement joins TRBV10-1 to TRBJ2-2; D is ambiguous. Germline assignment: CDR1 WNHNN and CDR2 SYGVQD (reference sequence). The CDR3 has 13 residues. Trimming shortened V by 6 bases and J by 2 bases, and 7 bases separated the two germline ends. CDR3 in DNA: TGCGCCAGCAGGCGAGAAAACACCGGGGAGCTGTTTTTT. Amino acids: CASRRENTGELFF.

The chain recombines TRBV6-1 with TRBJ1-4, with TRBD1 matching over 8 bases. This CDR3 comprises 15 residues. CDR1 and CDR2 (germline): MNHNS, SASEGT. V shed 2 bases and J 7 bases; nucleotides not matched to a gene: 6. The CDR3 bases are TGTGCCAGCAGTGAAATATGGACAGGGCCTGAAAAACTGTTTTTT. The encoded protein is CASSEIWTGPEKLFF.

This chain uses TRBV7-2 with TRBJ2-3; D perhaps matches TRBD2 (6 bases). CDR1 is SGHTA and CDR2 is FQGNSA in the germline V gene. The CDR3 runs to 14 residues. V lost 7 bases and J 2 bases, leaving 13 bases between the germline ends. The CDR3 reads CASTTGVFTDTQYF. The CDR3 nucleotides read TGTGCCAGCACAACGGGGGTGTTCACAGATACGCAGTATTTT.

This chain links TRBV5-1 with TRBJ2-3, with 8 nucleotides matching TRBD1. The CDR3 is 17 residues long. V shed 1 base and J 0 bases; nucleotides not matched to a gene: 7. Germline V gene sequence: CDR1 SGHRS, CDR2 YFSETQ. CDR3 nucleotide sequence: TGCGCCAGCAGCTTGTACCCAGGGGGCGTAAGCACAGATACGCAGTATTTT. Translating it yields CASSLYPGGVSTDTQYF.

V and J are TRBV7-8 and TRBJ1-3; possibly TRBD1 for D (5 bases). Germline CDR1 reads SGHVS; CDR2 reads FQNEAQ. V lost 3 bases, J lost 3 bases, and 12 bases lay in between. The CDR3 runs 15 residues. Here the CDR3 DNA reads TGTGCCAGCAGCTTTAGGGGAGTGATTGGAAACACCATATATTTT. The encoded protein is CASSFRGVIGNTIYF. The full variable domain, rest sourced from reference TRBV7-8 and TRBJ1-3, is GAGVSQSPRYKVAKRGQDVALRCDPISGHVSLFWYQQALGQGPEFLTYFQNEAQLDKSGLPSDRFFAERPEGSVSTLKIQRTQQEDSAVYLCASSFRGVIGNTIYFGEGSWLTVV.

The V and J genes are TRBV19 and TRBJ2-1, with 9 bases fitting TRBD2. Trimming removed 2 bases from V and 4 bases from J; junction bases left unmatched: 12. This CDR3 contains 18 residues. In germline, CDR1 is LNHDA, CDR2 SQIVND (reference sequence). CDR3 in amino acids: CASSIRLADPGAYNEQFF. The CDR3, as DNA: TGTGCCAGTAGTATAAGACTAGCGGACCCGGGGGCTTACAATGAGCAGTTCTTC.

The chain recombines TRBV9 with TRBJ1-2; the match to TRBD1 covers 9 bases. The CDR3 is made up of 14 amino acids. Unmatched junction bases numbered 7, after V lost 4 bases and J lost 6 bases. Germline CDR1 is SGDLS and CDR2 is YYNGEE. The CDR3 reads CASSFGQGLNGYTF. DNA for the CDR3: TGTGCCAGCAGCTTCGGACAGGGGCTCAATGGCTACACCTTC.